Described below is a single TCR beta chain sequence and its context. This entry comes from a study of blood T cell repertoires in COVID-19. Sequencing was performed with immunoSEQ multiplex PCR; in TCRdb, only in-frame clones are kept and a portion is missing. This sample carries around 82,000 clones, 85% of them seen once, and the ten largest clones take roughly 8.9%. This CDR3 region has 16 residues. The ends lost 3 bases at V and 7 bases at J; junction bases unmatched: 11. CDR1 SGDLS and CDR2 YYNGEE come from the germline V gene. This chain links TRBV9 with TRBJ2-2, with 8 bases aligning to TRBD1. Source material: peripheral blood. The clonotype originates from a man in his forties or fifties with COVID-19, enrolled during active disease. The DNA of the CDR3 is TGTGCCAGCAGCGGACTCGGGACAGGTGGAGTCGGGGAGCTGTTTTTT. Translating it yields CASSGLGTGGVGELFF.